This T cell receptor (beta chain) was sequenced for a study of PD-L1 blockade in urothelial cancer. Background on the study: It was at some point between 2012 and 2014 that patients started atezolizumab at 1,200 mg intravenously every 3 weeks. Twenty-five of 29 patients were males with bladder-origin urothelial cancer.

V lost 3 bases and J lost 3, with 5 bases in between. Germline values: CDR1 LNHNV, CDR2 YYDKDF (reference sequence). The CDR3 has 12 residues. Sequenced by immunoSEQ multiplex PCR; TCRdb stores in-frame clones only, minus some. The sample comprises some 47,000 clones, roughly four fifths of which are singletons, and 3.2% rests with the top ten. Locally advanced or metastatic urothelial carcinoma affected the patients. This sequence joins TRBV15 and TRBJ2-5; D not resolved. The material was PBMCs, obtained around atezolizumab (anti-PD-L1) treatment. This clonotype originated in a man between 70 and 80 years old with urothelial cancer. The CDR3 is CATSSLKETQYF. The CDR3 DNA sequence: TGTGCCACCAGCAGCCTAAAAGAGACCCAGTACTTC.